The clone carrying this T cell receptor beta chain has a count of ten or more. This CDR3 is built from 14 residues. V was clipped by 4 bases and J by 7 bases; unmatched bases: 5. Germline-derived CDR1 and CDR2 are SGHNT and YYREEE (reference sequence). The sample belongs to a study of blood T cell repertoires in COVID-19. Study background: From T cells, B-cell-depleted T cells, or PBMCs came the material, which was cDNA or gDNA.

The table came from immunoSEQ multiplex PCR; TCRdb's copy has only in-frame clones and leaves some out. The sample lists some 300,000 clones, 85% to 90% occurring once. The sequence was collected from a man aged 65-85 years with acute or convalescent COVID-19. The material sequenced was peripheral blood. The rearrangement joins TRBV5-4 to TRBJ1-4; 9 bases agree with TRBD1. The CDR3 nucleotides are TGTGCCAGCAGCCTGGACAGGGGTGGTGAAAAACTGTTTTTT. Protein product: CASSLDRGGEKLFF.